This is a list of T cell receptor beta chains from one sample in a study of blood T cells in healthy people across ages. TCRdb ran MiXCR on the 5' RACE reads and lists one entry per CDR3 protein. This sample yields just over 1 million distinct CDR3 sequences, of which under 55% are seen a single time; approximately 20% belongs to the top ten. Sequenced material: blood. All receptors derive from an older woman in good health. CDR3s include the opening cysteine and the closing phenylalanine or tryptophan. Fields, in order: CDR3 length, V gene, clone size, J gene, D gene, CDR3 protein, CDR3 DNA. D genes are given only for firm matches. Only some rows state a clone size, as once, few, many or a class for expanded clones.

len: 16; v_gene: TRBV2; abundance: .; j_gene: TRBJ2-6; d_gene: .; CDR3aa: CASSEERDPGANVLTF; CDR3nt: TGTGCCAGCAGTGAGGAGAGGGATCCTGGGGCCAACGTCCTGACTTTC
len: 12; v_gene: TRBV6-2/TRBV6-3; abundance: .; j_gene: TRBJ2-2; d_gene: .; CDR3aa: CASSYINRELFF; CDR3nt: TGTGCCAGCAGTTACATTAACCGGGAGCTGTTTTTT
len: 14; v_gene: TRBV5-6; abundance: .; j_gene: TRBJ2-3; d_gene: .; CDR3aa: CASSSNPGTDTQYF; CDR3nt: TGTGCCAGCAGCTCTAATCCAGGGACAGATACGCAGTATTTT
len: 16; v_gene: TRBV7-2; abundance: .; j_gene: TRBJ1-5; d_gene: .; CDR3aa: CASSLTFGNRNQPQHF; CDR3nt: TGTGCCAGCAGCTTAACTTTCGGGAATCGCAATCAGCCCCAGCATTTT
len: 14; v_gene: TRBV12-3/TRBV12-4; abundance: .; j_gene: TRBJ2-5; d_gene: .; CDR3aa: CASTARAATATQYF; CDR3nt: TGTGCCAGCACCGCTAGGGCAGCTACAGCGACCCAGTACTTC
len: 14; v_gene: TRBV29-1; abundance: many; j_gene: TRBJ1-2; d_gene: .; CDR3aa: CSVDTPTRNYGYTF; CDR3nt: TGCAGCGTTGATACCCCCACTCGGAACTATGGCTACACCTTC
len: 14; v_gene: TRBV7-9; abundance: .; j_gene: TRBJ1-4; d_gene: .; CDR3aa: CASSLGLTNEKLFF; CDR3nt: TGTGCCAGCAGCTTGGGGTTAACTAATGAAAAACTGTTTTTT
len: 14; v_gene: TRBV6-5; abundance: few; j_gene: TRBJ2-1; d_gene: .; CDR3aa: CASSYATSKNEQFF; CDR3nt: TGTGCCAGCAGTTACGCTACTAGCAAAAATGAGCAGTTCTTC
len: 15; v_gene: TRBV20-1; abundance: .; j_gene: TRBJ2-3; d_gene: .; CDR3aa: CSARFPGSSTDTQYF; CDR3nt: TGCAGTGCCCGATTTCCGGGGAGCAGCACAGATACGCAGTATTTT
len: 13; v_gene: TRBV30; abundance: .; j_gene: TRBJ1-1; d_gene: .; CDR3aa: CAWSQVTNTEAFF; CDR3nt: TGTGCCTGGAGCCAAGTGACGAACACTGAAGCTTTCTTT
len: 16; v_gene: TRBV10-1; abundance: few; j_gene: TRBJ2-3; d_gene: TRBD1; CDR3aa: CASSEGWDRAVDTQYF; CDR3nt: TGCGCCAGCAGTGAGGGTTGGGACAGGGCGGTGGATACGCAGTATTTT
len: 20; v_gene: TRBV20-1; abundance: .; j_gene: TRBJ2-1; d_gene: TRBD2; CDR3aa: CSAREKSGTSVKSSYNEQFF; CDR3nt: TGCAGTGCTAGAGAAAAGTCGGGGACTAGCGTAAAAAGCTCCTACAATGAGCAGTTCTTC
len: 16; v_gene: TRBV15; abundance: once; j_gene: TRBJ1-1; d_gene: .; CDR3aa: CATSRSTGTVNTEAFF; CDR3nt: TGTGCCACCAGCAGATCTACCGGGACGGTGAACACTGAAGCTTTCTTT
len: 16; v_gene: TRBV6-6; abundance: many; j_gene: TRBJ2-7; d_gene: .; CDR3aa: CASSYTGTTQGGEQYF; CDR3nt: TGTGCCAGCAGTTACACGGGGACTACCCAAGGGGGGGAGCAGTACTTC
len: 12; v_gene: TRBV20-1; abundance: .; j_gene: TRBJ2-7; d_gene: .; CDR3aa: CSARGGVYEQYF; CDR3nt: TGCAGTGCTAGAGGGGGGGTATACGAGCAGTACTTC
len: 13; v_gene: TRBV7-9; abundance: few; j_gene: TRBJ1-4; d_gene: .; CDR3aa: CASSSTVDEKLFF; CDR3nt: TGTGCCAGCAGCTCGACCGTCGACGAAAAACTGTTTTTT
len: 16; v_gene: TRBV29-1; abundance: few; j_gene: TRBJ2-5; d_gene: TRBD2; CDR3aa: CSVGGTGGRRQETQYF; CDR3nt: TGCAGCGTTGGGGGGACTGGCGGGAGGCGACAAGAGACCCAGTACTTC
len: 14; v_gene: TRBV14; abundance: .; j_gene: TRBJ2-5; d_gene: .; CDR3aa: CASSQDLEGETQYF; CDR3nt: TGTGCCAGCAGCCAAGATTTGGAGGGAGAGACCCAGTACTTC
len: 15; v_gene: TRBV4-2; abundance: few; j_gene: TRBJ2-7; d_gene: .; CDR3aa: CASSPDRSSYNEQYF; CDR3nt: TGTGCCAGCAGCCCCGACCGCAGCTCCTACAATGAGCAGTACTTC
len: 14; v_gene: TRBV12-3/TRBV12-4; abundance: .; j_gene: TRBJ2-7; d_gene: TRBD2; CDR3aa: CASSYVAGSHEQYF; CDR3nt: TGTGCCAGCAGTTATGTAGCGGGTTCCCACGAGCAGTACTTC
len: 16; v_gene: TRBV5-1; abundance: once; j_gene: TRBJ1-2; d_gene: .; CDR3aa: CASSLAGRQEGPGYTF; CDR3nt: TGCGCCAGCAGCTTGGCCGGAAGACAGGAGGGACCGGGCTACACCTTC
len: 13; v_gene: TRBV6-5; abundance: once; j_gene: TRBJ2-1; d_gene: .; CDR3aa: CATAGLQYNEQFF; CDR3nt: TGTGCCACCGCGGGACTTCAATACAATGAGCAGTTCTTC
len: 15; v_gene: TRBV15; abundance: .; j_gene: TRBJ2-1; d_gene: TRBD2; CDR3aa: CATSRPSGKGNEQFF; CDR3nt: TGTGCCACCAGCAGGCCTAGCGGGAAAGGCAATGAGCAGTTCTTC
len: 13; v_gene: TRBV5-1; abundance: .; j_gene: TRBJ1-6; d_gene: TRBD1; CDR3aa: CASNRDSNSPLHF; CDR3nt: TGCGCCAGCAACCGGGACAGCAATTCACCCCTCCACTTT
len: 16; v_gene: TRBV6-2/TRBV6-3; abundance: .; j_gene: TRBJ1-5; d_gene: .; CDR3aa: CASSYSVWGVRQPQHF; CDR3nt: TGTGCCAGCAGTTACTCGGTGTGGGGGGTGCGGCAGCCCCAGCATTTT
len: 17; v_gene: TRBV28; abundance: few; j_gene: TRBJ2-7; d_gene: TRBD2; CDR3aa: CASSLEKGLAATYEQYF; CDR3nt: TGTGCCAGCAGTTTAGAAAAGGGACTAGCGGCAACCTACGAGCAGTACTTC
len: 16; v_gene: TRBV7-6; abundance: .; j_gene: TRBJ2-5; d_gene: TRBD2; CDR3aa: CASSLGAGGFGETQYF; CDR3nt: TGTGCCAGCAGCTTGGGAGCGGGAGGGTTTGGCGAGACCCAGTACTTC
len: 17; v_gene: TRBV5-1; abundance: .; j_gene: TRBJ2-7; d_gene: TRBD2; CDR3aa: CASSLFSREGRGYEQYF; CDR3nt: TGCGCCAGCAGCTTGTTTTCGCGGGAGGGCCGCGGCTACGAGCAGTACTTC
len: 18; v_gene: TRBV4-2; abundance: .; j_gene: TRBJ2-3; d_gene: TRBD2; CDR3aa: CASSQMGRREGGTDTQYF; CDR3nt: TGTGCCAGCAGCCAAATGGGACGTCGGGAGGGTGGAACAGATACGCAGTATTTT
len: 17; v_gene: TRBV9; abundance: .; j_gene: TRBJ2-5; d_gene: TRBD2; CDR3aa: CASSGQGGLAGVETQYF; CDR3nt: TGTGCCAGCAGCGGACAGGGTGGACTAGCGGGAGTAGAGACCCAGTACTTC
len: 13; v_gene: TRBV7-2; abundance: .; j_gene: TRBJ2-1; d_gene: TRBD2; CDR3aa: CASSLGIAGKQFF; CDR3nt: TGTGCCAGCAGCTTAGGCATAGCGGGCAAGCAGTTCTTC
len: 15; v_gene: TRBV29-1; abundance: .; j_gene: TRBJ2-5; d_gene: TRBD1; CDR3aa: CSVTPGQGVGETQYF; CDR3nt: TGCAGCGTCACTCCAGGACAGGGGGTCGGAGAGACCCAGTACTTC
len: 16; v_gene: TRBV6-2/TRBV6-3; abundance: .; j_gene: TRBJ1-2; d_gene: .; CDR3aa: CASSYTGGNRAWGYTF; CDR3nt: TGTGCCAGCAGTTACACGGGCGGCAACAGGGCCTGGGGCTACACCTTC
len: 14; v_gene: TRBV28; abundance: few; j_gene: TRBJ1-2; d_gene: TRBD1; CDR3aa: CATQRTGSRYGYTF; CDR3nt: TGTGCCACCCAAAGGACAGGGTCCCGCTATGGCTACACCTTC
len: 11; v_gene: TRBV7-9; abundance: .; j_gene: TRBJ2-3; d_gene: .; CDR3aa: CASSPLRTQYF; CDR3nt: TGTGCCAGCAGCCCTTTAAGAACGCAGTATTTT
len: 14; v_gene: TRBV20-1; abundance: .; j_gene: TRBJ2-7; d_gene: TRBD2; CDR3aa: CSASGLAGGIEQYF; CDR3nt: TGCAGTGCTAGTGGTCTAGCGGGAGGAATTGAGCAGTACTTC
len: 14; v_gene: TRBV3-1; abundance: .; j_gene: TRBJ1-5; d_gene: .; CDR3aa: CASSHSSSNQPQHF; CDR3nt: TGTGCCAGCAGCCACTCATCGAGCAATCAGCCCCAGCATTTT
len: 14; v_gene: TRBV10-3; abundance: .; j_gene: TRBJ2-3; d_gene: .; CDR3aa: CASLTGDHTDTQYF; CDR3nt: TGTGCCAGTCTCACGGGAGATCATACAGATACGCAGTATTTT
len: 14; v_gene: TRBV5-8; abundance: few; j_gene: TRBJ2-7; d_gene: .; CDR3aa: CASSLRDLSCEQYF; CDR3nt: TGTGCCAGCAGCCTCCGGGACCTATCATGCGAGCAGTACTTC
len: 13; v_gene: TRBV27; abundance: .; j_gene: TRBJ2-7; d_gene: TRBD2; CDR3aa: CAGRPSGRYEQYF; CDR3nt: TGTGCAGGCAGGCCTAGCGGAAGATACGAGCAGTACTTC
len: 16; v_gene: TRBV20-1; abundance: .; j_gene: TRBJ1-1; d_gene: TRBD1; CDR3aa: CSARDPGTGGNTEAFF; CDR3nt: TGCAGTGCTAGAGATCCCGGGACAGGGGGGAACACTGAAGCTTTCTTT
len: 15; v_gene: TRBV20-1; abundance: few; j_gene: TRBJ2-3; d_gene: .; CDR3aa: CSARHPSGSTDTQYF; CDR3nt: TGCAGTGCTAGACATCCAAGCGGGAGCACAGATACGCAGTATTTT
len: 15; v_gene: TRBV11-2; abundance: .; j_gene: TRBJ2-3; d_gene: TRBD2; CDR3aa: CASSLHGRAPDTQYF; CDR3nt: TGTGCCAGCAGCTTACACGGGAGGGCCCCAGATACGCAGTATTTT
len: 14; v_gene: TRBV20-1; abundance: .; j_gene: TRBJ2-7; d_gene: TRBD2; CDR3aa: CSAQPSGIADEQYF; CDR3nt: TGCAGTGCCCAACCTAGCGGGATTGCGGATGAGCAGTACTTC
len: 15; v_gene: TRBV5-1; abundance: many; j_gene: TRBJ2-1; d_gene: TRBD2; CDR3aa: CASGGGTSSYNEQFF; CDR3nt: TGCGCCAGCGGCGGGGGGACAAGCTCCTACAATGAGCAGTTCTTC
len: 18; v_gene: TRBV24-1; abundance: .; j_gene: TRBJ2-6; d_gene: TRBD1; CDR3aa: CATSEPGQGGSGANVLTF; CDR3nt: TGTGCCACCAGTGAGCCCGGACAGGGGGGCTCTGGGGCCAACGTCCTGACTTTC
len: 15; v_gene: TRBV7-9; abundance: .; j_gene: TRBJ2-1; d_gene: TRBD1; CDR3aa: CASSLSDRPRNEQFF; CDR3nt: TGTGCCAGCAGCTTATCGGACAGGCCTAGGAATGAGCAGTTCTTC
len: 15; v_gene: TRBV9; abundance: .; j_gene: TRBJ2-5; d_gene: TRBD2; CDR3aa: CASSVGLAGRETQYF; CDR3nt: TGTGCCAGCAGCGTAGGACTAGCGGGTCGCGAGACCCAGTACTTC